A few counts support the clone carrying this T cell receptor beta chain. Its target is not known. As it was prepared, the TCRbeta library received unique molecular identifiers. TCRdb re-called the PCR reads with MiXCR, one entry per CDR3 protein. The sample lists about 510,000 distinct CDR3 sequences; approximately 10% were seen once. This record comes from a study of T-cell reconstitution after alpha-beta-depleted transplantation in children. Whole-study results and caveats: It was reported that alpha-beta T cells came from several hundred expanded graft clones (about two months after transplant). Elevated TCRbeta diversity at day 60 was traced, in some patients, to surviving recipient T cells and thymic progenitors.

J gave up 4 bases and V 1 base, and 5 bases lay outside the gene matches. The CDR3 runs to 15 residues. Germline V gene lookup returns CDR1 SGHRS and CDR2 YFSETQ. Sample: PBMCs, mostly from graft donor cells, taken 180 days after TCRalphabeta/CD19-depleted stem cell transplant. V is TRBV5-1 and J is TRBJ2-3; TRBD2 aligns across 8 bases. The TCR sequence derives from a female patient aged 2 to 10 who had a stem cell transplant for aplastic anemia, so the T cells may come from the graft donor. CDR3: CASSLSGTRADTQYF. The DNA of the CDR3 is TGCGCCAGCAGCTTGTCAGGGACTAGGGCAGATACGCAGTATTTT.